The 25 T cell receptor beta chains below come from one sample, sequenced in a study of untreated major depressive disorder. Findings and limits, study-wide: Depressed patients' CD4+ T cells carried increased TRBV05-01 (Vbeta 5.1) usage versus control CD4+ T cells.

These receptors' antigens are unknown. The data were produced by immunoSEQ multiplex PCR, yet TCRdb's version contains in-frame clones alone and is incomplete. The table shows roughly 14,000 clones, with 90% to 95% occurring only once. Sequencing input: CD4+ T cells from PBMCs. These receptors all stem from a woman in her twenties or thirties with major depressive disorder.

The chain uses TRBV25-1 and TRBJ2-3; the D is unclear. CDR1 MGHDK and CDR2 SYGVNS come from the germline V gene. CDR3 length equals 15 residues. V was cut by 5 bases and J by 2 bases, with 14 bases left in between. The CDR3 sequence: CASSPFEALTDTQYF. Here the CDR3 DNA reads TGTGCCAGCAGTCCCTTCGAGGCTCTCACAGATACGCAGTATTTT.

The J gene is TRBJ2-7, the V gene TRBV2; D call uncertain. Germline V gene lookup returns CDR1 SNHLY and CDR2 FYNNEI. V lost 6 bases and J 2 bases, leaving 11 bases between the germline ends. CDR3 size: 13 residues. The CDR3 nucleotides are TGTGCCAGCAGCTTAGAGGTGACCTACGAGCAGTACTTC. The encoded protein is CASSLEVTYEQYF.

J is TRBJ2-7 and V is TRBV6-6; no firm D call. V was trimmed by 2 bases and J by 6 bases, leaving 11 bases between them. CDR3 size: 13 residues. The V gene's germline CDR1 is MNHNY and CDR2 SVGAGI (reference sequence). CDR3: CASSYGLLFEQYF. The CDR3 region has the DNA TGTGCCAGCAGTTACGGTCTCCTGTTCGAGCAGTACTTC.

The rearrangement links TRBV7-8 to TRBJ2-7; D might be TRBD2 (6 bases). The CDR3 has 15 amino acids. Germline V gene data show CDR1 as SGHVS and CDR2 as FQNEAQ. Trimming removed 3 bases from V and 4 bases from J, with 16 bases in between. CDR3 sequence (DNA): TGTGCCAGCAGCTTCCGGCATAGCGGATCGTACGAGCAGTACTTC. It codes for CASSFRHSGSYEQYF.

V gene TRBV30 combines with J gene TRBJ1-4, with 9 bases lining up with TRBD1. Germline values: CDR1 GTSNPN, CDR2 SVGIG (reference sequence). The CDR3 has 16 residues. The V gene end was trimmed by 2 bases and the J gene end by 8 bases; junction bases not matched to a gene: 12. CDR3 protein: CAWSPGYRGLGEKLFF. CDR3 in DNA: TGTGCCTGGAGTCCGGGTTACAGGGGGCTAGGAGAAAAACTGTTTTTT.

J is TRBJ2-7 and V is TRBV7-2; no clear D. Trimming took off 5 bases at V and 2 bases at J, with 10 bases between the two ends. The CDR3 is 13 amino acids. Germline CDR1 SGHTA, CDR2 FQGNSA. The CDR3 bases are TGTGCCAGCAGCCCAGGATGGGCCTACGAGCAGTACTTC. This codes for CASSPGWAYEQYF.

This clone was detected a few times. The chain employs TRBV6-5 and TRBJ1-1, with D uncertain. The CDR3 runs to 11 residues. The germline V gene encodes CDR1 MNHEY and CDR2 SVGAGI. V lost 3 bases and J 4 bases, leaving 3 bases between the germline ends. CDR3 nucleotide sequence: TGTGCCAGCAGTTATGCCACTGAAGCTTTCTTT. Residues: CASSYATEAFF.

The rearrangement uses TRBV2 and TRBJ2-5; D remains unclear. Germline CDR1 and CDR2: SNHLY and FYNNEI. CDR3 length: 12 amino acids. The V end was cut by 6 bases, the J end by 2 bases, with 7 bases between. Written as DNA, the CDR3 is TGTGCCAGCAGCGGTCAGCAAGAGACCCAGTACTTC. This translates into CASSGQQETQYF.

This chain links TRBV7-2 with TRBJ2-5; 7 bases line up with TRBD1. The CDR3 is made up of 13 amino acids. The J segment lost 2 bases and the V segment lost 8 bases, leaving 5 bases of the junction unmatched. Germline CDR1 is SGHTA and CDR2 is FQGNSA. The CDR3 protein is CASAGTVQETQYF. CDR3 coding DNA: TGTGCCAGCGCTGGGACAGTGCAAGAGACCCAGTACTTC. The full variable domain, its missing parts supplied by reference TRBV7-2 and TRBJ2-5, is GAGVSQSPSNKVTEKGKDVELRCDPISGHTALYWYRQSLGQGLEFLIYFQGNSAPDKSGLPSDRFSAERTGGSVSTLTIQRTQQEDSAVYLCASAGTVQETQYFGPGTRLLVL.

The chain joins TRBV6-5 to TRBJ1-1; the D is unclear. CDR1 is MNHEY, CDR2 SVGAGI, per germline. The CDR3 is 11 residues long. With 5 bases removed from V and 6 bases from J, the gap between germline ends came to 7 bases. CDR3 DNA: TGTGCCAGCAGTAGTCCCGCTGAAGCTTTCTTT. This gives the protein CASSSPAEAFF.

The chain carries TRBV23-1 and TRBJ1-1; TRBD1 is a possible D gene (6 bases). TRBV23-1 is annotated as an ORF whose role is uncertain. Deletions cut 0 bases from V and 1 base from J, with 18 bases between. CDR3 length equals 18 residues. The CDR3 is CASSQSRPGARENTEAFF. The DNA for the CDR3 is TGCGCCAGCAGTCAATCGAGACCAGGGGCGAGGGAGAACACTGAAGCTTTCTTT.

CDR3 sequence reads: CASSLPGQGKGEQFF. The DNA of the CDR3 is TGTGCCAGCAGCTTACCGGGACAGGGTAAGGGTGAGCAGTTCTTC. The V call is TRBV5-4, the J call TRBJ2-1, with TRBD1 identical over 9 bases. Germline values: CDR1 SGHNT, CDR2 YYREEE (reference sequence). V lost 2 bases to trimming and J lost 9 bases; unmatched junction nucleotides: 9. The CDR3 extends over 15 amino acids.

The chain recombines TRBV12-5 with TRBJ2-2, with D unresolved. This CDR3 has 16 residues. V was cut by 4 bases and J by 2 bases, with 14 bases left in between. Germline V CDR1 and CDR2: LGHNT, FRNRAP. The DNA for the CDR3 is TGTGCTAGTGGTTCCCCGACTCGACGCAACACCGGGGAGCTGTTTTTT. This gives the protein CASGSPTRRNTGELFF.

The chain has TRBV9 and TRBJ2-2; D unclear. Germline values: CDR1 SGDLS, CDR2 YYNGEE. V was clipped by 0 bases and J by 4 bases, with 7 bases between them. CDR3 length: 14 amino acids. For the CDR3, the DNA is TGTGCCAGCAGCGTAGAACACTCCACCGGGGAGCTGTTTTTT. As protein: CASSVEHSTGELFF.

For the CDR3, the DNA is TGTGCCAGCAGTACACCCCGGGCTAGCGGAGGGGGAGGCTACGAGCAGTACTTC. Translated: CASSTPRASGGGGYEQYF. The chain has TRBV27 and TRBJ2-7; weak D call: TRBD2 (7 bases). Trimming shortened V by 5 bases and J by 3 bases, and 26 bases separated the two germline ends. This CDR3 is built from 18 residues. The germline V gene encodes CDR1 MNHEY and CDR2 SMNVEV (reference sequence).

This chain joins TRBV7-2 and TRBJ1-2; the D is unclear. CDR1 is SGHTA and CDR2 is FQGNSA in the germline V gene. The CDR3 consists of 14 residues. Trimming took off 0 bases at V and 2 bases at J, with 7 bases between the two ends. CDR3 protein: CASSLAAENYGYTF. The CDR3 nucleotides read TGTGCCAGCAGCTTAGCGGCGGAGAACTATGGCTACACCTTC.

CDR3 residues: CASSEQRLEELFF. For the CDR3, the DNA is TGTGCCAGCAGTGAACAAAGACTGGAGGAACTGTTTTTT. The gene calls are TRBV25-1 and TRBJ1-4, with unresolved D. CDR1 and CDR2 from the germline V gene are MGHDK and SYGVNS. Trimming cost V 2 bases and J 12 bases, with 13 bases left between them. The CDR3 totals 13 residues.

This clone has only one observation. The V gene is TRBV19, the J gene TRBJ1-2; D perhaps matches TRBD1 (5 bases). Germline V gives CDR1 LNHDA, CDR2 SQIVND (reference sequence). The CDR3 runs to 19 residues. The V end lost 1 base, the J end lost 8 bases, and 29 bases lay between the germline ends. For the CDR3, the DNA is TGTGCCAGTAGTATAGCCGTCCCGGGACCCGGTGTAATTGGTGGGGGCTACACCTTC. It yields the protein CASSIAVPGPGVIGGGYTF.

The chain couples TRBV18 to TRBJ2-1, with 7 bases aligning to TRBD2. The CDR3 totals 13 residues. Per the germline V gene, CDR1 is KGHSH and CDR2 is LQKENI. V trimming: 3 bases; J trimming: 6 bases; junction bases outside the gene matches: 2. CDR3 region: CASSPSGRNEQFF. As DNA, the CDR3 is TGTGCCAGCTCACCTAGCGGGCGCAATGAGCAGTTCTTC.

The genes are TRBV21-1 and TRBJ2-6; the table's TRBD1 call for D was not verified on the DNA. TRBV21-1 is a pseudogene. This CDR3 has 16 amino acids. The DNA for the CDR3 is TGTGCCAGCAGCAATCACAGAAACTCTGGGGCCAACGTCCTGACTTTC. Residues: CASSNHRNSGANVLTF.

The chain joins TRBV2 to TRBJ2-5, with D possibly TRBD1 on 8 matching bases. Trimming stripped 6 bases from V and 4 bases from J, with 15 bases between. The CDR3 consists of 14 residues. Looked up from germline, CDR1 is SNHLY and CDR2 is FYNNEI. The CDR3 nucleotides read TGTGCCAGCAGGGAACAGGGGGGGATAGAGACCCAGTACTTC. It is translated as CASREQGGIETQYF. Combining the CDR3 with reference TRBV2 and TRBJ2-5 gives the whole variable domain EPEVTQTPSHQVTQMGQEVILRCVPISNHLYFYWYRQILGQKVEFLVSFYNNEISEKSEIFDDQFSVERPDGSNFTLKIRSTKLEDSAMYFCASREQGGIETQYFGPGTRLLVL.

V usage is TRBV19 and J usage is TRBJ2-3; D not resolved. Germline V gene data show CDR1 as LNHDA and CDR2 as SQIVND (reference sequence). The ends were cut back, 6 bases at V and 6 bases at J, with 13 bases in the middle. The CDR3 runs to 13 residues. CDR3: CASRKELPDTQYF. DNA of the CDR3: TGTGCCAGTAGAAAGGAACTTCCCGATACGCAGTATTTT.

The chain recombines TRBV7-6 with TRBJ2-1; either TRBD1 or TRBD2 may fit D (5 bases each). The germline gives CDR1 SGHVS, CDR2 FNYEAQ. V shed 5 bases and J shed 4 bases, with 12 bases lying between them. The CDR3 is 14 amino acids. CDR3 bases: TGTGCCAGCAGCAAGGGACCTAGTTACAATGAGCAGTTCTTC. Translated, it gives CASSKGPSYNEQFF.

V usage is TRBV7-2 and J usage is TRBJ2-7; 7 nucleotides agree with TRBD2. The germline gives CDR1 SGHTA, CDR2 FQGNSA. With 3 bases clipped from V and 1 base from J, the junction kept 6 bases outside the gene matches. This CDR3 is built from 15 residues. The CDR3 loop is CASSFGGTFSYEQYF. For the CDR3, the DNA is TGTGCCAGCAGCTTCGGGGGGACCTTTTCCTACGAGCAGTACTTC.

The chain recombines TRBV19 with TRBJ2-7; possibly TRBD1 or TRBD2 for D (5 bases each). The CDR3 is 16 amino acids. The germline gives CDR1 LNHDA, CDR2 SQIVND (reference sequence). Trimming shortened V by 5 bases and J by 4 bases, and 21 bases separated the two germline ends. CDR3 sequence: CASSPRGSGAGYEQYF. In DNA, the CDR3 is TGTGCCAGTAGTCCAAGGGGCAGCGGAGCCGGTTACGAGCAGTACTTC.